This T cell receptor beta chain appears in the sequencing data of a study of chemoradiotherapy in HPV16-positive cancers. Germline loops: CDR1 SGHVS, CDR2 FNYEAQ. Trimming took off 1 base at V and 4 bases at J, with 10 bases between the two ends. The CDR3 consists of 15 residues. TCRdb's copy holds only in-frame clones and misses some; the assay was immunoSEQ multiplex PCR. The sample consists of roughly 12,000 clones, about 65% of them appearing once. This receptor was identified in a human donor with HPV-associated anogenital cancer. This specimen was collected from a patient who underwent chemoradiotherapy. This chain connects TRBV7-6 to TRBJ2-2; D is undetermined. DNA of the CDR3: TGTGCCAGCAGCTTAGGGCAGGATTTCACCGGGGAGCTGTTTTTT. Its translation is CASSLGQDFTGELFF.